Listed here are 4 T cell receptor beta chains from one sample, sequenced in a study of blood T cells in healthy people across ages. A sample-barcoded 5' primer and a J-beta primer mix were used in a second PCR of roughly 7 to 11 cycles. MiXCR, applied by TCRdb to the 5' RACE reads, yields one record per CDR3 protein. The table lists roughly 900,000 distinct CDR3 sequences, roughly 52% of them singletons. The sample consisted of blood. The origin of the receptors is a man between 25 and 39 years old in good health.

The chain carries TRBV27 and TRBJ1-2; no clear D. The V end lost 0 bases, the J end lost 0 bases, and 8 bases lay between the germline ends. The V gene's germline CDR1 is MNHEY and CDR2 SMNVEV (reference sequence). This CDR3 spans 15 amino acids. Here the CDR3 DNA reads TGTGCCAGCAGTTTATCGAATGGGGCTAACTATGGCTACACCTTC. Translating gives CASSLSNGANYGYTF.

The gene calls are TRBV7-8 and TRBJ2-3, with D possibly being TRBD2 (5 bases). V lost 2 bases and J 0 bases, leaving 18 bases between the germline ends. This CDR3 is built from 18 residues. Germline CDR1 SGHVS, CDR2 FQNEAQ. The CDR3 loop is CASSLMAGSQKSTDTQYF. The CDR3 DNA reads TGTGCCAGCAGCTTAATGGCTGGGAGCCAGAAAAGCACAGATACGCAGTATTTT.

The rearrangement joins TRBV5-1 to TRBJ2-3, with 11 bases fitting TRBD2. CDR1 and CDR2 (germline): SGHRS, YFSETQ. This CDR3 region has 13 residues. V lost 5 bases and J lost 5; bases outside the gene matches: 1. The CDR3 nucleotides read TGCGCCAGCAGAACTAGCGGGGGAGATACGCAGTATTTT. Residues: CASRTSGGDTQYF.

The rearrangement uses TRBV12-3 or TRBV12-4 and TRBJ1-1; 7 bases fit TRBD1. J gave up 10 bases and V 6 bases, and 5 bases lay outside the gene matches. There are 11 residues in the CDR3. The CDR3 DNA sequence: TGTGCCAGCAGCGACAGGGTGGGAGCTTTCTTT. It is translated as CASSDRVGAFF.